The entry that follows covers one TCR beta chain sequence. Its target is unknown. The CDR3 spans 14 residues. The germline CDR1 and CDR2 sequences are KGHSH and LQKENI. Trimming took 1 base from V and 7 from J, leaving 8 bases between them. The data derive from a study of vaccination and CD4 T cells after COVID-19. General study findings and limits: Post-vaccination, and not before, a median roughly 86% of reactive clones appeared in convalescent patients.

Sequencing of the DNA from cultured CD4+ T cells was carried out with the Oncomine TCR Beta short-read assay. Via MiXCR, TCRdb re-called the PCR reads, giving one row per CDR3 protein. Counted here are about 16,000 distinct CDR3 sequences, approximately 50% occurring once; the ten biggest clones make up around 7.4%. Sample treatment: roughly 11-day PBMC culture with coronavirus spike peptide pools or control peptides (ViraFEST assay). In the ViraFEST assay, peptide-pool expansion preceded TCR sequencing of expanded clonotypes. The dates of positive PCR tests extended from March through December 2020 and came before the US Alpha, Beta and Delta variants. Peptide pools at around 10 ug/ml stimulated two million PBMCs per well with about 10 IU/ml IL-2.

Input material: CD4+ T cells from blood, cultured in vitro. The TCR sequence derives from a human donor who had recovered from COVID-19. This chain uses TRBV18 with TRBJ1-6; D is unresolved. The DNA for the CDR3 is TGTGCCAGCTCACCACTGACTGGAAATTCACCCCTCCACTTT. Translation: CASSPLTGNSPLHF.